The 3 T cell receptor beta chains below come from one sample, sequenced in a study of T cells after yellow fever vaccination. Using its own MiXCR run on the 5' RACE reads, TCRdb lists one record per CDR3 protein. The sample holds under 300,000 distinct CDR3 sequences, 6.9% seen once. Specimen: CD4+ T cells sorted from PBMCs, collected 15 days after the yellow fever booster vaccination. The receptors were sampled from a man aged 25 to 40 who received the YFV17D yellow fever vaccine.

This chain connects TRBV5-1 to TRBJ2-3, with TRBD2 matching over 8 bases. Trimming at V came to 4 bases and at J to 4 bases, leaving 8 bases not matched to a gene. The CDR3 spans 15 residues. The V gene's germline CDR1 is SGHRS and CDR2 YFSETQ. The CDR3 sequence is CASSDLAGRSDTQYF. CDR3 nucleotides: TGCGCCAGCAGCGACCTAGCGGGCCGCTCAGATACGCAGTATTTT. The full variable domain, with the rest looked up from reference TRBV5-1 and TRBJ2-3, is KAGVTQTPRYLIKTRGQQVTLSCSPISGHRSVSWYQQTPGQGLQFLFEYFSETQRNKGNFPGRFSGRQFSNSRSEMNVSTLELGDSALYLCASSDLAGRSDTQYFGPGTRLTVL.

V is TRBV12-3 or TRBV12-4 and J is TRBJ2-3; 8 bases line up with TRBD2. The CDR3 consists of 14 residues. Trimming cost V 6 bases and J 4 bases; bases outside gene matches: 6. The CDR3 protein is CASSTGGFADTQYF. In DNA, the CDR3 is TGTGCCAGCAGCACGGGAGGGTTCGCAGATACGCAGTATTTT.

This chain joins TRBV29-1 and TRBJ2-5, with 7 bases identical to TRBD1. V dropped 6 bases and J dropped 3; count of bases not matched to a gene: 4. This CDR3 is 12 amino acids long. CDR1 and CDR2 from the germline V gene are SQVTM and ANQGSEA. CDR3 sequence reads: CSVVTGEETQYF. The CDR3 DNA is TGCAGCGTGGTCACAGGGGAAGAGACCCAGTACTTC.